A single sample gave rise to the 25 T cell receptor beta chains below, sequenced in a study of blood T cells in healthy people across ages. Together with a sample-barcoded 5' primer, a J-beta primer mix was included in a second PCR lasting about 7 to 12 cycles. TCRdb reprocessed the 5' RACE reads via MiXCR and lists one record per CDR3 protein. Of roughly 800,000 distinct CDR3 sequences listed, 25% are singletons. The same data also went into a second study, on T cells of mothers and their children.

Material: blood. These receptors were obtained from a boy aged 5 to 17 in good health.

This clonotype appeared a few times. V gene TRBV12-3 or TRBV12-4 combines with J gene TRBJ2-5; 7 bases fit TRBD2. The J call may be in error: the DNA end matches TRBJ2-1 better. CDR3 length: 12 residues. CDR3 sequence reads: CASSLSLAEQFF. CDR3 bases: TGTGCCAGCAGTTTATCACTAGCGGAGCAGTTCTTC.

V is TRBV3-1 and J is TRBJ2-1; D perhaps matches TRBD1 (5 bases). CDR1 is LGHDT and CDR2 is YNNKEL in the germline V gene (reference sequence). The CDR3 covers 14 residues. The V and J ends lost 2 bases and 3 bases respectively, with 8 bases between them. CDR3 coding DNA: TGTGCCAGCAGCCAATTCGACAGCTACAATGAGCAGTTCTTC. Amino acids: CASSQFDSYNEQFF.

This clonotype occurred a few times. The gene calls are TRBV20-1 and TRBJ2-1; D is tentatively TRBD1 or TRBD2 (5 bases each). Gene TRBJ2-5 matches the end of the DNA better, so the J call may be wrong. Germline V gives CDR1 DFQATT, CDR2 SNEGSKA (reference sequence). The CDR3 has 15 amino acids. CDR3 DNA sequence: TGCAGCGCACCTTCTCCGGGACCCGGGTCGGAGACCCAGTACTTC. It specifies CSAPSPGPGSETQYF.

This chain uses TRBV12-3 or TRBV12-4 with TRBJ2-1, with 8 bases that match TRBD2. The V and J ends lost 2 bases and 4 bases, in that order; junction bases with no gene match: 10. The CDR3 loop spans 17 amino acids. CDR3 sequence: CASSLSSAGVGYNEQFF. Written as DNA, the CDR3 is TGTGCCAGCAGTTTATCATCAGCGGGAGTCGGGTACAATGAGCAGTTCTTC.

For this clonotype: A read error may account for a junction end that differs from germline. V usage is TRBV7-9 and J usage is TRBJ1-2; D possibly corresponds to TRBD1 (5 bases). The CDR3 loop spans 13 amino acids. CDR1 SEHNR and CDR2 FQNEAQ come from the germline V gene (reference sequence). CDR3 DNA sequence: TGTGTCAGCAGCTTAGGCAGGGAGATTGGCTACACCTTC. The encoded protein is CVSSLGREIGYTF. Combining the CDR3 with reference TRBV7-9 and TRBJ1-2 gives the whole variable domain DTGVSQNPRHKITKRGQNVTFRCDPISEHNRLYWYRQTLGQGPEFLTYFQNEAQLEKSRLLSDRFSAERPKGSFSTLEIQRTEQGDSAMYLCVSSLGREIGYTFGSGTRLTVV.

This chain links TRBV20-1 with TRBJ2-3; 9 positions match TRBD2. The CDR3 has 15 amino acids. Germline V lookup: CDR1 DFQATT, CDR2 SNEGSKA (reference sequence). V shed 3 bases, J shed 0 bases, and the junction held 4 bases outside the gene matches. DNA for the CDR3: TGCAGTGCTAGGTCTAGCGGGATAAGCACAGATACGCAGTATTTT. Protein product: CSARSSGISTDTQYF.

The J gene is TRBJ2-7, the V gene TRBV28; 8 nucleotides line up with TRBD1. The CDR3 is 13 amino acids. Per the germline V gene, CDR1 is MDHEN and CDR2 is SYDVKM. V lost 7 bases and J lost 3; bases outside the gene matches: 5. In DNA, the CDR3 is TGTGCCAGCAAGGCAGGGGGCTTCTACGAGCAGTACTTC. Protein product: CASKAGGFYEQYF.

This sequence joins TRBV7-2 and TRBJ1-2, with 7 bases that match TRBD1. With V trimmed by 5 bases and J by 8 bases, 14 bases remained unmatched. Looked up from germline, CDR1 is SGHTA and CDR2 is FQGNSA. CDR3 length: 15 residues. The CDR3 DNA reads TGTGCCAGCAGCCCCTCGACAGGGCTGGGGAAGGGCTACACCTTC. This codes for CASSPSTGLGKGYTF.

This clonotype turned up a few times. The chain joins TRBV6-1 to TRBJ1-3; maybe TRBD1 (5 bases). V dropped 10 bases and J dropped 4 bases, with 14 bases sitting between them. CDR3 length: 13 residues. CDR1 and CDR2 from the germline V gene are MNHNS and SASEGT. CDR3 residues: CATGRGLGNTIYF. For the CDR3, the DNA is TGTGCCACCGGGAGGGGACTGGGAAACACCATATATTTT.

V usage is TRBV20-1 and J usage is TRBJ1-4; 9 bases align to TRBD1. V dropped 6 bases and J dropped 7; count of bases not matched to a gene: 12. The CDR3 loop spans 15 amino acids. The germline V gene has CDR1 DFQATT and CDR2 SNEGSKA (reference sequence). CDR3 nucleotides: TGCAGTGCAAAGAAGCAAACAGGGGGCGTTGAAAAACTGTTTTTT. Translation: CSAKKQTGGVEKLFF.

At least ten counts were recorded for this clonotype. The chain is built from TRBV7-9 and TRBJ1-2, with a tentative D call TRBD1 (5 bases). V was cut by 5 bases and J by 4 bases, with 11 bases left in between. CDR3 length: 13 residues. Germline loops: CDR1 SEHNR, CDR2 FQNEAQ (reference sequence). CDR3 protein: CASSRGVIYGYTF. CDR3 nucleotide sequence: TGTGCCAGCAGCCGAGGGGTTATCTATGGCTACACCTTC.

This clonotype was counted many times. This chain uses TRBV29-1 with TRBJ2-6; D ambiguous. Looked up from germline, CDR1 is SQVTM and CDR2 is ANQGSEA. Trimming shortened V by 3 bases and J by 2 bases, and 5 bases separated the two germline ends. CDR3 size: 13 residues. The CDR3 spells CSVDGAGANVLTF. The CDR3 DNA is TGCAGCGTTGATGGTGCTGGGGCCAACGTCCTGACTTTC.

This chain uses TRBV29-1 with TRBJ2-1; D is uncertain. The CDR3 is 10 residues long. With 7 bases removed from V and 7 bases from J, the gap between germline ends came to 8 bases. Germline V gene sequence: CDR1 SQVTM, CDR2 ANQGSEA. The CDR3 region is CSAVKNEQFF. For the CDR3, the DNA is TGCAGCGCCGTTAAAAATGAGCAGTTCTTC.

The V call is TRBV7-3, the J call TRBJ2-5, with D unresolved. In germline, CDR1 is SGHTA, CDR2 FQGTGA. The CDR3 length is 17 residues. Between the trimmed V and J ends, which lost 1 base and 3 bases, there was a span of 18 bases. The CDR3 spells CASSLRGRSLIEETQYF. In DNA, the CDR3 is TGTGCCAGCAGCTTAAGAGGCCGGAGTCTGATAGAAGAGACCCAGTACTTC. Full variable domain (outside the CDR3, taken from reference TRBV7-3 and TRBJ2-5): GAGVSQTPSNKVTEKGKYVELRCDPISGHTALYWYRQSLGQGPEFLIYFQGTGAADDSGLPNDRFFAVRPEGSVSTLKIQRTERGDSAVYLCASSLRGRSLIEETQYFGPGTRLLVL.

This chain joins TRBV6-2 or TRBV6-3 and TRBJ1-1; D gene ambiguous. The germline V gene has CDR1 MNHEY and CDR2 SVGEGT. The CDR3 loop spans 13 amino acids. Deletions cut 5 bases from V and 0 bases from J, with 7 bases between. CDR3 loop: CASSKIMNTEAFF. DNA for the CDR3: TGTGCCAGCAGTAAGATAATGAACACTGAAGCTTTCTTT.

V usage is TRBV2 and J usage is TRBJ2-3; TRBD1 or TRBD2 may be the D gene (5 bases each). V lost 4 bases, J lost 5 bases, and 7 bases lay in between. Germline V lookup: CDR1 SNHLY, CDR2 FYNNEI. The CDR3 sequence is 12 residues long. CDR3 sequence reads: CASSVGVDTQYF. CDR3 DNA: TGTGCCAGCAGTGTGGGGGTAGATACGCAGTATTTT.

This clonotype has just a few counts. The gene calls are TRBV7-2 and TRBJ2-3; a weak D match, TRBD1 (6 bases). Trimming removed 6 bases at V and 2 bases at J, with 15 bases between. Germline lookup yields CDR1 SGHTA and CDR2 FQGNSA. There are 15 residues in the CDR3. CDR3 DNA sequence: TGTGCCAGCAGATACAGGGCTTATGCCACAGATACGCAGTATTTT. Residues: CASRYRAYATDTQYF.

The chain joins TRBV19 to TRBJ1-4, with TRBD1 identical over 8 bases. CDR1 is LNHDA and CDR2 is SQIVND in the germline V gene (reference sequence). V was pared by 4 bases and J by 4 bases, with 2 bases of the junction left unmatched. The CDR3 runs to 14 residues. For the CDR3, the DNA is TGTGCCAGTAGTACGACAGGGGATAATGAAAAACTGTTTTTT. Its translation: CASSTTGDNEKLFF.

The V call is TRBV7-9, the J call TRBJ2-5; D remains ambiguous. TRBJ2-7 matches the DNA end more closely, so the J call is doubtful. Germline lookup yields CDR1 SEHNR and CDR2 FQNEAQ (reference sequence). This CDR3 contains 10 residues. CDR3 residues: CASSPDEQYF. DNA of the CDR3: TGTGCCAGCAGCCCGGACGAGCAGTACTTC.

Only a few counts were recorded for this clonotype. The V call is TRBV11-2, the J call TRBJ2-5; 15 nucleotides agree with TRBD2. V lost 5 bases to trimming and J lost 4 bases; unmatched junction nucleotides: 17. This CDR3 has 20 residues. The germline V gene has CDR1 SGHAT and CDR2 FQNNGV. The CDR3 sequence is CASSHHYKRTSGRAGETQYF. CDR3 sequence (DNA): TGTGCCAGCAGCCATCACTATAAAAGGACTAGCGGGAGGGCGGGAGAGACCCAGTACTTC.

The J gene is TRBJ2-5, the V gene TRBV12-3 or TRBV12-4, with 8 bases identical to TRBD1. Germline trimming cut 6 bases from V and 1 base from J; bases unmatched to any gene: 10. There are 16 residues in the CDR3. The CDR3 sequence: CASSPDRGAAQETQYF. As DNA, the CDR3 is TGTGCCAGCAGCCCTGACAGGGGAGCGGCCCAAGAGACCCAGTACTTC.

This clonotype was seen only a few times. The rearrangement joins TRBV6-2 or TRBV6-3 to TRBJ2-1, with D hard to call. Germline V gene sequence: CDR1 MNHEY, CDR2 SVGEGT. Trimming removed 2 bases from V and 2 bases from J, with 7 bases in between. The CDR3 contains 14 residues. CDR3 nucleotide sequence: TGTGCCAGCAGTTACGGGCTAGCCTACAATGAGCAGTTCTTC. It translates to CASSYGLAYNEQFF.

The V gene is TRBV29-1, the J gene TRBJ2-1; 8 nucleotides match TRBD1. V lost 7 bases to trimming and J lost 5 bases; unmatched junction nucleotides: 7. The CDR3 is 13 amino acids. Germline CDR1 reads SQVTM; CDR2 reads ANQGSEA. In DNA form, the CDR3 reads TGCAGCGCTGCCGGGACAGGTAACAATGAGCAGTTCTTC. Protein product: CSAAGTGNNEQFF.

This clonotype has only a few counts. This chain joins TRBV12-5 and TRBJ2-1; the D gene is possibly TRBD2 (5 bases). The V end was cut by 6 bases, the J end by 6 bases, with 12 bases between. In germline, CDR1 is LGHNT, CDR2 FRNRAP. The CDR3 covers 13 residues. CDR3 nucleotide sequence: TGTGCTAGTGGCCTGGGGAGTCGCAATGAGCAGTTCTTC. It encodes CASGLGSRNEQFF.

In this sample, this clonotype turned up a few times. This chain joins TRBV29-1 and TRBJ1-1; 8 positions agree with TRBD1. The germline V gene encodes CDR1 SQVTM and CDR2 ANQGSEA. The CDR3 is 14 residues long. Unmatched junction bases numbered 10, after V lost 4 bases and J lost 6 bases. CDR3 loop: CSVGPTGDIAEAFF. DNA for the CDR3: TGCAGCGTTGGGCCGACAGGGGATATTGCTGAAGCTTTCTTT.